This entry describes one T cell receptor beta chain. Its antigen is still unknown. No per-base quality is available; no much larger clone lies one base away. This sample was taken from a study of T-cell reconstitution after alpha-beta-depleted transplantation in children (dated by TCRdb to 2016 to 2017). General notes on the study: The study quantitatively tracked T-cell immune reconstitution after TCRalphabeta/CD19-depleted allogeneic hematopoietic cell transplantation in children using TCR repertoire profiling.

Libraries were prepared through PCR. Sequencing instrument: Illumina HiSeq 2500. To normalize quantification of the TCRbeta repertoire, the TCR libraries were built with molecular barcoding that relied on unique molecular identifiers. TCRdb reworked the public reads: Q25 trimming with fastp, MiXCR clone assembly, productive beta chains retained. All rows with the same CDR3 protein become a single entry with the most common DNA and genes. The sample profile shows 700,000 to 850,000 distinct CDR3 sequences; less than 20% of them were found once. Of the sample, under 6% is held by the ten largest clones. The germline V gene (reference sequence) specifies LGHDT as CDR1 and YNNKEL as CDR2. From the cysteine up to the phenylalanine, the CDR3 has a length of 19 residues. Just the 57-base CDR3 DNA is kept, in frame starting at base 1. V is pruned by 3 bases and J by 3 bases, leaving 15 bases of the junction without a gene match.

The treatment or condition label here, explained by the study, means: allogeneic hematopoietic cell transplantation with graft depleted of TCRalphabeta T cells and CD19 B cells. Transplant recipients were children who received TCRalphabeta/CD19-depleted allogeneic hematopoietic cell grafts. Broad study findings and their caveats: In some patients, the high TCRbeta diversity seen at day 60 was put down to recipient T cells and intrathymic progenitors that had survived conditioning. The apparently early recovery of alphabetaT-cell counts about two months after transplant reportedly depended on only several hundred rapidly expanded clones that came from non-depleted graft cells. Hyperexpanded clone frequencies declined over subsequent months; after one year, T-cell counts and TCRbeta diversity were mostly attributed to newly produced T cells.

The sequence came from a male patient younger than 18 who had a stem cell transplant for acute lymphoblastic leukemia, so the T cells may come from the graft donor. This chain joins TRBV3-1 to TRBJ2-2; a stretch of 8 junction bases matches TRBD2. This sample comprised PBMCs, mostly from graft donor cells, obtained 360 days after TCRalphabeta/CD19-depleted stem cell transplant. The sequence in DNA is TGTGCCAGCAGCCAGGAAGAGGGAATAGCGGGGAGATACACCGGGGAGCTGTTTTTT. This gives the protein CASSQEEGIAGRYTGELFF. Reference TRBV3-1 and TRBJ2-2 proteins supply the regions before and after the CDR3; the full variable domain is: DTAVSQTPKYLVTQMGNDKSIKCEQNLGHDTMYWYKQDSKKFLKIMFSYNNKELIINETVPNRFSPKSPDKAHLNLHINSLELGDSAVYFCASSQEEGIAGRYTGELFFGEGSRLTVL.